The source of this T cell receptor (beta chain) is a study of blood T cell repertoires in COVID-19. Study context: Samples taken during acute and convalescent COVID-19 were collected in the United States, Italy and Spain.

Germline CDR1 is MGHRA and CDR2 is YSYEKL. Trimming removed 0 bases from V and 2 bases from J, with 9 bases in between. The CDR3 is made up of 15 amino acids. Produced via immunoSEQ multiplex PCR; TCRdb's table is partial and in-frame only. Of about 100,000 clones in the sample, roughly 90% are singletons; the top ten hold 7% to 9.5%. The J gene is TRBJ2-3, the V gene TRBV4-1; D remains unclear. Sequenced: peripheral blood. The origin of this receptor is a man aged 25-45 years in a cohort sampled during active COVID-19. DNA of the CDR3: TGCGCCAGCAGCCAAGATTGGCACAACACAGATACGCAGTATTTT. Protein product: CASSQDWHNTDTQYF.